This T cell receptor (beta chain) came from a study of T-cell memory formation after mild COVID-19. With respect to this clonotype: The antigen remains unidentified.

Trimming stripped 1 base from V and 3 bases from J, with 7 bases between. The CDR3 is 14 amino acids. The germline gives CDR1 LNHNV, CDR2 YYDKDF (reference sequence). Overall study results and limits: Contracting CD8+ clones were enriched in EMRA, CD4+ mainly in CM and EM.

TCRdb processed the 5' RACE reads anew with MiXCR; each CDR3 protein has one entry. The sample yields 180,000 or so distinct CDR3 sequences, roughly 10% seen once. Sequenced: PBMCs or a T cell subset sorted from them (not recorded which). The chain carries TRBV15 and TRBJ1-3, with TRBD1 as a possible D gene (6 bases). The sequence was obtained from a man in his late teens or twenties who had mild COVID-19 (a few samples of this study predate the infection). Cell type and time point are not known. Here the CDR3 reads CATSRAGVGNTIYF. In DNA, the CDR3 is TGTGCCACCAGCAGAGCAGGGGTTGGAAACACCATATATTTT.